These 21 T cell receptor beta chains share one sample of origin, sequenced in a study of blood T cell repertoires in COVID-19. This table comes from immunoSEQ multiplex PCR, and its TCRdb copy is limited to in-frame clones, with some not included. The sample has about 200,000 clones, roughly 90% seen once; the top ten hold around 8.4%. Sequenced material: PBMCs or T cells enriched from blood (not recorded which). These receptors were taken from a woman between 18 and 30 years old who had recovered from COVID-19.

CDR3: CASSGTGNNQPQHF. The CDR3 bases are TGTGCCAGCAGTGGGACAGGGAACAATCAGCCCCAGCATTTT. The V gene is TRBV2, the J gene TRBJ1-5; 8 bases fit TRBD1. V trimming: 4 bases; J trimming: 3 bases; junction bases outside the gene matches: 2. Germline-derived CDR1 and CDR2 are SNHLY and FYNNEI. CDR3 length: 14 amino acids.

This chain uses TRBV5-4 with TRBJ1-2; 10 bases align to TRBD1. The CDR3 extends over 18 amino acids. V dropped 2 bases and J dropped 2; count of bases not matched to a gene: 12. The V gene's germline CDR1 is SGHNT and CDR2 YYREEE (reference sequence). In DNA form, the CDR3 reads TGTGCCAGCAGCTTAGACAGGGGGCCCGGTACGGTGAACTATGGCTACACCTTC. Amino acids: CASSLDRGPGTVNYGYTF.

The rearrangement uses TRBV5-6 and TRBJ2-7, with 7 bases fitting TRBD1. In germline, CDR1 is SGHDT, CDR2 YYEEEE. With V trimmed by 2 bases and J by 3 bases, 8 bases remained unmatched. The CDR3 loop spans 15 amino acids. The CDR3 reads CASSFRQGLFYEQYF. As DNA, the CDR3 is TGTGCCAGCAGCTTTCGACAGGGCCTTTTCTACGAGCAGTACTTC.

This clone was counted between two and nine times. This sequence joins TRBV27 and TRBJ1-2; 9 bases line up with TRBD1. Germline trimming cut 4 bases from V and 8 bases from J; bases unmatched to any gene: 14. This CDR3 region has 16 residues. Germline V gene lookup returns CDR1 MNHEY and CDR2 SMNVEV (reference sequence). The CDR3 DNA sequence: TGTGCCAGCAGTTCCGGGACAGGGCCGTCCGGGGGGGGCTACACCTTC. It encodes CASSSGTGPSGGGYTF.

V and J are TRBV21-1 and TRBJ2-2; the table calls TRBD1, which could not be checked here. TRBV21-1 is a documented pseudogene. CDR3 length: 13 residues. The chain's CDR3 is CARQGVCTGELFF. CDR3 DNA: TGTGCCAGACAGGGGGTTTGCACCGGGGAGCTGTTTTTT.

This chain joins TRBV6-5 and TRBJ1-3; 7 nucleotides align to TRBD1. With V trimmed by 9 bases and J by 6 bases, 8 bases remained unmatched. This CDR3 is 13 amino acids long. Germline lookup yields CDR1 MNHEY and CDR2 SVGAGI. The CDR3 loop reads CASFDRDSNTIYF. For the CDR3, the DNA is TGTGCCAGTTTTGACAGGGACTCAAACACCATATATTTT.

The chain couples TRBV6-4 to TRBJ2-1; the match to TRBD2 covers 7 bases. In germline, CDR1 is MRHNA, CDR2 SNTAGT. With V trimmed by 2 bases and J by 9 bases, 13 bases remained unmatched. CDR3 size: 16 residues. The CDR3 protein is CASSDLASGPVGEQFF. In DNA form, the CDR3 reads TGTGCCAGCAGTGACCTAGCTAGCGGCCCGGTGGGTGAGCAGTTCTTC.

V gene TRBV9 combines with J gene TRBJ2-1, with TRBD2 matching over 10 bases. The V segment lost 1 base and the J segment 4 bases; nucleotides outside the gene matches: 2. The CDR3 covers 15 residues. Looked up from germline, CDR1 is SGDLS and CDR2 is YYNGEE. The CDR3 loop is CASSVRTSGYNEQFF. CDR3 DNA sequence: TGTGCCAGCAGCGTACGGACTAGCGGTTACAATGAGCAGTTCTTC.

The chain recombines TRBV19 with TRBJ1-2, with 7 bases that match TRBD1. CDR1 and CDR2 from the germline V gene are LNHDA and SQIVND (reference sequence). The CDR3 runs 15 residues. V was clipped by 5 bases and J by 4 bases; unmatched bases: 10. The DNA for the CDR3 is TGTGCCAGTAGTGCCACAGCCACAGGGGCCTATGGCTACACCTTC. Its translation is CASSATATGAYGYTF.

The chain links TRBV27 to TRBJ1-2; perhaps TRBD1 as D (5 bases). The CDR3 has 17 residues. The germline V gene has CDR1 MNHEY and CDR2 SMNVEV (reference sequence). The V and J ends lost 6 bases and 1 base respectively, with 21 bases between them. In nucleotides, the CDR3 is TGTGCCAGCAGCCCGGCGAGGGCGGGGGGAAATAACTATGGCTACACCTTC. Amino acid sequence: CASSPARAGGNNYGYTF.

This clone was seen only once. The chain joins TRBV11-2 to TRBJ1-1; 10 bases map to TRBD1. The CDR3 runs 13 residues. CDR1 is SGHAT and CDR2 is FQNNGV in the germline V gene. Trimming cost V 4 bases and J 4 bases; bases outside gene matches: 0. For the CDR3, the DNA is TGTGCCAGCAGCTGGACAGGGGGCACTGAAGCTTTCTTT. It translates to CASSWTGGTEAFF.

CDR3 sequence reads: CASSEGAGLQETQYF. CDR3 DNA sequence: TGTGCCAGCAGTGAAGGGGCGGGCCTCCAAGAGACCCAGTACTTC. This chain connects TRBV6-1 to TRBJ2-5, with D possibly TRBD2 on 5 matching bases. The CDR3 length is 15 residues. Germline assignment: CDR1 MNHNS and CDR2 SASEGT. V was clipped by 1 base and J by 1 base, with 10 bases between them.

The rearrangement uses TRBV5-1 and TRBJ2-3; 7 nucleotides agree with TRBD2. CDR3 size: 16 residues. The V segment lost 2 bases and the J segment 0 bases; nucleotides outside the gene matches: 6. The germline CDR1 and CDR2 sequences are SGHRS and YFSETQ. CDR3 sequence (DNA): TGCGCCAGCAGCTTCAGTACCGGGGGGAGCACAGATACGCAGTATTTT. It encodes CASSFSTGGSTDTQYF.

The chain links TRBV19 to TRBJ2-7, with a tentative D call TRBD1 (6 bases). The CDR3 length is 15 residues. Germline CDR1 and CDR2: LNHDA and SQIVND (reference sequence). The V gene lost 5 bases and the J gene lost 5 bases, with 19 bases spanning the gap. CDR3 DNA sequence: TGTGCCAGTAGTCAACCTGGACAGCAACCAAACGAGCAGTACTTC. Protein product: CASSQPGQQPNEQYF.

The chain has TRBV29-1 and TRBJ2-7, with D maybe TRBD2 (6 bases). The germline V gene has CDR1 SQVTM and CDR2 ANQGSEA. V was clipped by 7 bases and J by 2 bases, with 15 bases between them. The CDR3 loop spans 13 amino acids. The CDR3 spells CSALLAQPYEQYF. CDR3 DNA sequence: TGCAGCGCCTTACTAGCCCAGCCCTACGAGCAGTACTTC.

This chain joins TRBV3-1 (or the pseudogene TRBV3-2) and TRBJ1-5; D possibly corresponds to TRBD1 (5 bases). Germline CDR1 reads LGHDT; CDR2 reads YNNKEL (reference sequence). The CDR3 extends over 14 amino acids. Trimming left V 1 base short and J 11 bases short, with 15 bases between. The CDR3 DNA reads TGTGCCAGCAGCCAAGGGACATCTAGGTCAGCCCAGCATTTT. Protein: CASSQGTSRSAQHF.

The CDR3 sequence is CASSLHFGSSNYGYTF. In DNA, the CDR3 is TGTGCCAGCAGTTTACATTTTGGCAGTTCTAACTATGGCTACACCTTC. This chain connects TRBV28 to TRBJ1-2; D is undetermined. Trimming shortened V by 2 bases and J by 0 bases, and 13 bases separated the two germline ends. CDR3 length: 16 amino acids. CDR1 and CDR2 (germline): MDHEN, SYDVKM.

The chain is built from TRBV6-5 and TRBJ1-4; 7 bases align to TRBD1. J was trimmed by 3 bases and V by 6 bases; bases with no gene match: 4. Germline CDR1 is MNHEY and CDR2 is SVGAGI. The CDR3 runs 14 residues. The DNA for the CDR3 is TGTGCCAGCAGGCTGCAGGGGGCTAATGAAAAACTGTTTTTT. Protein sequence: CASRLQGANEKLFF.

The chain couples TRBV19 to TRBJ2-2, with a tentative D call TRBD1 (6 bases). V lost 5 bases and J lost 8, with 15 bases in between. Looked up from germline, CDR1 is LNHDA and CDR2 is SQIVND (reference sequence). The CDR3 runs 14 residues. CDR3 nucleotides: TGTGCCAGTAGTTACAGGGTGGACGGGGGGGAGCTGTTTTTT. Encoded protein: CASSYRVDGGELFF.

V gene TRBV5-1 combines with J gene TRBJ1-3; 7 bases match TRBD1. The CDR3 length is 13 residues. The germline CDR1 and CDR2 sequences are SGHRS and YFSETQ. V gave up 3 bases and J gave up 3 bases; unmatched junction bases: 0. The CDR3 spells CASSYRGGNTIYF. The DNA for the CDR3 is TGCGCCAGCAGCTACAGGGGTGGAAACACCATATATTTT.

This chain connects TRBV7-2 to TRBJ2-1; TRBD1 aligns across 7 bases. The CDR3 sequence is 16 residues long. Unmatched junction bases numbered 14, after V lost 4 bases and J lost 8 bases. CDR1 and CDR2 from the germline V gene are SGHTA and FQGNSA. In DNA form, the CDR3 reads TGTGCCAGCAGCTCTACTAGGGACAGCCCCCCGGATGAGCAGTTCTTC. It encodes CASSSTRDSPPDEQFF. Based on the CDR3 plus reference TRBV7-2 and TRBJ2-1, the full variable domain is GAGVSQSPSNKVTEKGKDVELRCDPISGHTALYWYRQSLGQGLEFLIYFQGNSAPDKSGLPSDRFSAERTGGSVSTLTIQRTQQEDSAVYLCASSSTRDSPPDEQFFGPGTRLTVL.